Listed below are T cell receptor beta chains from one sample, sequenced in a study of blood T cell repertoires in COVID-19. Method: immunoSEQ multiplex PCR; TCRdb's copy keeps in-frame clones and lacks some. The profile covers more than 100,000 clones, with 90% appearing a single time and under 4.5% taken by the ten largest. Sequencing was carried out using peripheral blood. Source of these receptors: a woman aged 60-75 years with COVID-19, enrolled during active disease. The conserved cysteine and the conserved F or W are not part of the CDR3 here. A D gene is named only where the DNA matches it firmly. Clone size is stated in some rows and not others, as once, few, many or a class when expanded.

V gene	D gene	clone size	J gene	CDR3 protein
TRBV29-1	TRBD1	.	TRBJ1-2	SVRTGAINYGYT
TRBV29-1	.	.	TRBJ1-2	SVIQGSGYT
TRBV19	TRBD1	once	TRBJ1-4	ASSTGQGLNEKLF
TRBV7-9	.	.	TRBJ1-6	ASSLGQAYSPLH
TRBV6-2/TRBV6-3	.	.	TRBJ2-2	ASSYSISGGGPNTGELF
TRBV19	TRBD1	.	TRBJ1-1	ASSPSLDRVVLRTEAF
TRBV19	TRBD1	.	TRBJ1-5	ASSSRTGASEPQH
TRBV5-1	.	.	TRBJ2-3	ASSLAGGTEAGDTQY
TRBV12-3/TRBV12-4	.	.	TRBJ1-1	ASSLWPNTEAF
TRBV15	TRBD1	.	TRBJ2-1	ATSSLRGNEQF
TRBV7-2	TRBD2	.	TRBJ2-3	ASSSTRGGDTQY
TRBV5-1	TRBD1	.	TRBJ1-3	ASSQRGQGNRNTIY
TRBV9	TRBD1	once	TRBJ2-7	ASSGPTGGDEQY
TRBV5-5	.	.	TRBJ1-1	ASSLVAHWNTEAF
TRBV7-2	.	.	TRBJ2-7	ASSKTRGSYEQY
TRBV19	TRBD2	.	TRBJ2-1	ASSTPPGLVLGWDEQF
TRBV5-5	TRBD2	once	TRBJ2-3	ASSSGTSSATQY
TRBV7-3	.	.	TRBJ1-1	ASRGGGQNTEAF
TRBV3-1/TRBV3-2	.	.	TRBJ2-3	ASSPWPARGTQY
TRBV6-5	TRBD1	.	TRBJ1-1	ASSYRGPWNTEAF
TRBV19	.	.	TRBJ1-1	ASSLRPTGTEAF
TRBV27	TRBD1	once	TRBJ1-4	ASHRGGRDEKLF
TRBV25-1	.	.	TRBJ1-4	ASSETLRAGRPNEKLF
TRBV19	TRBD1	.	TRBJ2-3	ASSRDRGTDTQY
TRBV13	TRBD1	.	TRBJ2-5	ASSLGAGTGAGETQY
TRBV7-2	TRBD2	.	TRBJ2-1	ASRLGSAGGHNEQF
TRBV6-2/TRBV6-3	TRBD1	.	TRBJ1-1	ASSPRQGALNTEAF
TRBV12-5	.	.	TRBJ2-2	ASGLGSGTPNTGELF
TRBV29-1	TRBD1	.	TRBJ2-7	SVARDRVGEQY
TRBV6-6	.	.	TRBJ2-1	ASKNYRVSSYNEQF
TRBV12-3/TRBV12-4	.	.	TRBJ2-7	ASRLDSSYEQY
TRBV5-4	TRBD1	.	TRBJ1-1	ASSLEVTGGTEAF
TRBV6-1	TRBD1	.	TRBJ1-5	ASSEAGQSNQPQH
TRBV11-1	.	.	TRBJ2-2	ASSTGSGVTGELF
TRBV2	.	.	TRBJ2-5	ASARSSLDETQY
TRBV7-2	.	.	TRBJ1-1	ASRQRQPMNTEAF
TRBV2	TRBD1	few	TRBJ1-6	ASSGGQGISPLH
TRBV19	TRBD2	once	TRBJ2-1	ASSIGRGGYNEQF
TRBV5-4	TRBD2	once	TRBJ2-7	ASSWGLAGVYEQY
TRBV3-1/TRBV3-2	TRBD2	.	TRBJ2-5	ASKAWGLAGNQETQY
TRBV6-4	TRBD2	few	TRBJ2-2	ASSDGSGGRWTGELF
TRBV5-5	TRBD2	.	TRBJ2-2	ASSPLRGARTGELF
TRBV7-3	TRBD1	.	TRBJ2-1	ASSPRGYRGRGKTEYNEQF
TRBV29-1	TRBD1	.	TRBJ2-7	SVGRRLWDRGYEQY
TRBV10-2	TRBD1	.	TRBJ2-2	ASSVEPGTGPGTGELF
TRBV5-5	.	.	TRBJ1-5	ASSLSGRQINQPQH